A single sample gave rise to the 8 T cell receptor beta chains below, sequenced in a study of tumor and adjacent non-tumor tissue in lung cancer. This sample's RNA came from whole unsorted tissue. Distant lung tissue was collected more than 3 cm away from the tumor edge. The library came from three nested PCR rounds adapted from ARM-PCR protocols. A single record per CDR3 protein comes from TCRdb applying MiXCR to the multiplex PCR reads. This table has around 50,000 distinct CDR3 sequences, around 67% appearing once. The sample consisted of distant non-tumor lung tissue. These receptors all stem from a woman aged 70-85 years with non-small cell lung cancer.

J is TRBJ1-3 and V is TRBV28; D gene ambiguous. The CDR3 sequence is 13 residues long. Germline CDR1 is MDHEN and CDR2 is SYDVKM. V was shortened by 2 bases and J by 3 bases, with 5 bases between the two germline ends. This CDR3 is CASSLTLGNTIYF. CDR3 in DNA: TGTGCCAGCAGTTTAACCCTTGGAAACACCATATATTTT.

Worth noting for this clonotype: This sequence may be a read error, since a much larger clone differs from it by one base. This rearrangement joins TRBV30 to TRBJ1-1; D call uncertain. Germline V gives CDR1 GTSNPN, CDR2 SVGIG (reference sequence). The V end lost 2 bases, the J end lost 1 base, and 8 bases lay between the germline ends. CDR3 size: 13 residues. The CDR3 reads CAWSIKGNTEAFF. CDR3 nucleotides: TGTGCCTGGAGTATCAAAGGGAACACTGAAGCTTTCTTT.

In this sample, this clonotype turned up once. A read error may account for a junction end that differs from germline. This chain joins TRBV11-2 and TRBJ2-7; no definite D call. The CDR3 consists of 14 residues. Germline CDR1 SGHAT, CDR2 FQNNGV. In DNA form, the CDR3 reads TGTGCTAGCAGAGCCGGGCACAGCTCCTACAAGCAGTACTTC. As protein: CASRAGHSSYKQYF. Looking up the rest from reference TRBV11-2 and TRBJ2-7 gives the full variable domain: EAGVAQSPRYKIIEKRQSVAFWCNPISGHATLYWYQQILGQGPKLLIQFQNNGVVDDSQLPKDRFSAERLKGVDSTLKIQPAKLEDSAVYLCASRAGHSSYKQYFGPGTRLTVT.

This clonotype was detected ten times or more. J is TRBJ2-5 and V is TRBV4-2, with 8 bases that match TRBD2. Germline V lookup: CDR1 LGHNA, CDR2 YNFKEQ. Trimming cost V 3 bases and J 0 bases; bases outside gene matches: 6. The CDR3 is 16 residues long. The CDR3 coding sequence is TGTGCCAGCAGCCAGGCTAGCGGGCCCAACCAAGAGACCCAGTACTTC. Translated, it gives CASSQASGPNQETQYF.

This clonotype counts as medium-sized. The chain links TRBV20-1 to TRBJ2-5; tentatively, D is TRBD2 (6 bases). The germline V gene has CDR1 DFQATT and CDR2 SNEGSKA (reference sequence). CDR3 size: 11 residues. This CDR3 is CSGTAGETQYF. The DNA for the CDR3 is TGCAGCGGGACCGCGGGGGAGACCCAGTACTTC.

By proportion, this clonotype is medium-sized (0.01 to 0.1%). This chain links TRBV11-1 with TRBJ2-1, with D uncertain. Germline lookup yields CDR1 SGHAT and CDR2 FQDESV (reference sequence). This CDR3 comprises 17 residues. V lost 3 bases and J 5 bases, leaving 20 bases between the germline ends. The CDR3 protein is CASSLVHRTPLHNEQFF. The CDR3 DNA reads TGTGCCAGCAGCTTGGTCCATAGGACGCCCCTACACAATGAGCAGTTCTTC.

In this sample, this clonotype turned up a few times. The CDR3 carries no conserved terminal phenylalanine or tryptophan, so it likely arises from a read error. It is unclear where the CDR3 begins or ends on the DNA, so no DNA is shown, and the CDR3 is as TCRdb lists it. The chain combines TRBV6-6 with TRBJ2-2; no check of the table's D call, TRBD2, against the DNA was made. Germline lookup yields CDR1 MNHNY and CDR2 SVGAGI (reference sequence). Inclusive of both ends, the CDR3 amounts to 14 amino acids. This CDR3 reads CASGVSGDTGEPFL.

With regard to this clonotype: A much larger clone sits a single nucleotide away, making a read error possible. J is TRBJ2-1 and V is TRBV30; TRBD2 matches at 9 bases. Germline assignment: CDR1 GTSNPN and CDR2 SVGIG (reference sequence). The ends lost 4 bases at V and 8 bases at J; junction bases unmatched: 6. This CDR3 region has 13 residues. The CDR3 nucleotides are TGTGCCTGGACTAGCGGGACTTACGATGAGCAGTTCTTC. It yields the protein CAWTSGTYDEQFF.